This T cell receptor (beta chain) was profiled in a study of regulatory T cells in long-lasting Graves disease (dated by TCRdb to the early 2020s). For context, the study as a whole: Patients with newly diagnosed Graves' disease had been on antithyroid drugs for under 3 months. This study used TCR sequencing and RNA sequencing of peripheral blood to compare persistent Graves' disease patients against newly diagnosed Graves' disease patients. The study was conducted in China and was registered as a clinical trial. A total of roughly 33 samples underwent TCR sequencing: some 13 from persistent and roughly 20 from newly diagnosed Graves' disease patients.

Study-wide findings and limitations: Sequencing and analysis were restricted to the TCR beta chain. Lower TCR Shannon entropy and fewer highly expanded clones were observed in persistent Graves' disease patients than in newly diagnosed patients, which suggested clonal expansion. Persistent disease showed preferential use of TRBV28, TRBJ1-2 and TRBJ2-5, whereas newly diagnosed disease favored TRBV20-1 and TRBJ2-1. Peripheral blood alone was examined, since thyroid tissue, which constituted the primary lesion, could not be accessed. Patients with persistent disease shared more public clonotypes (about 2,700) than newly diagnosed patients did (966). As a limitation, the authors acknowledged that the small sample size may reduce accuracy.

The time point label for this specimen denotes: newly diagnosed GD, antithyroid drugs for less than 3 months. RNA was extracted from PBMCs in TRIzol for both TCR sequencing and RNA sequencing. Graves' disease was diagnosed according to American Thyroid Association guidelines. Patients were recruited from an endocrinology department in Xi'an, China. Each patient gave approximately 10 milliliters of peripheral blood, collected in an EDTA anticoagulant tube. Ficoll Paque Plus density gradient separation was used to isolate PBMCs, and no additional T cell sorting was done. An Agilent 2100 Bioanalyzer and agarose gel were used to assess RNA quality, and a NanoDrop 2000 was used to measure RNA concentration. Counted from cysteine to phenylalanine, this CDR3 has 13 amino acids. This entry keeps only the CDR3 DNA: 39 bases, framed from base 1. CDR1 and CDR2, per the germline V gene, are SGHAT and FQNNGV. V drops 3 bases and J drops 7 bases, leaving 13 bases in between.

Library creation used multiplex PCR. The sample was run on an Illumina HiSeq 4000. To build TCR beta libraries, CDR3 regions were amplified by Arm-PCR using iRepertoire HTBI primers. Gel purification was performed on PCR products prior to sequencing. The published analysis was carried out like this. A total of some 60 TRBV and approximately 15 TRBJ segments were identified across samples and were used for gene usage analysis of CDR3 amino acid clonotypes. Filtered high-quality paired reads were merged into contigs using COPE and FqMerger. BLAST was used to align contigs to IMGT TRBV, TRBD and TRBJ reference genes, with CDR3 defined following IMGT. Clonotypes above 0.1% frequency were classified as highly expanded clones. Shannon entropy served as the measure of repertoire diversity, while the Gini coefficient captured V-J evenness. A clonotype found in more than one individual was treated as public. Using fastp at Q25 and MiXCR, TCRdb reprocessed the public reads and kept productive beta chains. One record per CDR3 amino acid sequence lists the most common genes and DNA. The V and J calls were determined by TCRdb, not by the authors. For this sample there are about 430,000 distinct CDR3 sequences; approximately 16% appear just once. Over 7% of the sample is in the top ten clones.

This clonotype has at least ten counts. It has no known antigen specificity. Base qualities were left out, and no much larger clone turns up one base away. These same data were also listed under a study on T cells in Graves' hyperthyroidism and ophthalmopathy. In that second paper, the authors write: A patient counted as having stable Graves' hyperthyroidism if no progression to ophthalmopathy occurred over 18 months of follow-up. Hyperthyroidism patients were newly diagnosed, with disease duration under 2 months, and aged 18 to 65 years. Any patient with an uncontrolled infection, another autoimmune disease, pregnancy or lactation was excluded. Diagnoses relied on clinical symptoms, serum thyroxine and TRAb, thyroid ultrasound and orbital computed tomography. A first-round RT-PCR of the TCR CDR3 used the HTBI primer set with the Qiagen OneStep RT-PCR kit. Most expanded thyroid clonotypes (frequency above 0.001) were also detected in blood, a finding suggesting that blood repertoires may reflect thyroid immune responses. A model built on a 13 V-J signature distinguished ophthalmopathy from stable hyperthyroidism, reaching around 88% sensitivity and around 81% specificity in cross-validation and 80%/75% in testing. In validation, the model predicted progression to ophthalmopathy a median of around six months before onset, with about 64% sensitivity and almost 75% specificity. A discovery cohort of 95 to 100 patients, about 40 with Graves' ophthalmopathy and approximately 55 with stable Graves' hyperthyroidism, was used to find distinguishing TCR V-J signatures. Prospective prediction of ophthalmopathy was tested in an independent validation cohort of fewer than 20 hyperthyroidism patients and around 16 patients who later progressed to ophthalmopathy. The 80 to 100 discovery patients were randomly divided into training and test sets at a 7:3 ratio. In addition, the study compared T-cell repertoires in thyroid tissue and in blood from about 6 Graves' hyperthyroidism patients. After blood sampling, hyperthyroidism patients were treated with methimazole at a starting dose of 30 mg daily, and ophthalmopathy patients were treated with high-dose intravenous methylprednisolone. The libraries were constructed in a second round of multiplex PCR and then size-selected and purified. Sequencing of the libraries was done on an Illumina HiSeq2000 using paired-end 100 bp reads. Raw data were processed with SOAPnuke, discarding reads with adapters, uncalled bases, mean Phred below 15, or no exact constant-primer or identifier match. High-quality paired reads were merged using COPE v1.2.5, and each unique nucleotide sequence was defined as a clonotype. MiTCR v1.1 was used to align the clonotypes against IMGT TRBV, TRBD and TRBJ reference segments. Analysis was restricted to V-J combinations with a frequency above 0.0001, which covered 99.2% of repertoires. A TCS score was defined as the ratio of F50 (clonal expansion) to E x V (chaos), with BLOSUM62-based TCRdist applied between CDR3 peptides within each V-J. Welch's t-statistics and random forest reduced roughly 540 V-J features to 10 to 15, which were used in a naive Bayes classifier (R e1071). Sample size was not statistically predetermined, and investigators were not blinded to group allocation. The paper describes TCR Vbeta CDR3 sequencing of 135 peripheral blood samples, made up of 40 to 45 ophthalmopathy patients, roughly 72 hyperthyroidism patients and approximately 17 progressor patients.

The TCR was taken from a woman between 40 and 55 years old with Graves disease. Donor details come from another sample of the same person, matched by shared clones. The chain couples TRBV11-2 to TRBJ2-7; 6 matching bases give a weak D call of TRBD2. The sequences come from peripheral blood mononuclear cells (PBMCs), collected at new diagnosis, from a patient treated with antithyroid drugs. The CDR3 region has the sequence CASSFPQGGEQYF. Read as DNA, the sequence is TGTGCCAGCAGCTTCCCCCAGGGAGGAGAGCAGTACTTC.